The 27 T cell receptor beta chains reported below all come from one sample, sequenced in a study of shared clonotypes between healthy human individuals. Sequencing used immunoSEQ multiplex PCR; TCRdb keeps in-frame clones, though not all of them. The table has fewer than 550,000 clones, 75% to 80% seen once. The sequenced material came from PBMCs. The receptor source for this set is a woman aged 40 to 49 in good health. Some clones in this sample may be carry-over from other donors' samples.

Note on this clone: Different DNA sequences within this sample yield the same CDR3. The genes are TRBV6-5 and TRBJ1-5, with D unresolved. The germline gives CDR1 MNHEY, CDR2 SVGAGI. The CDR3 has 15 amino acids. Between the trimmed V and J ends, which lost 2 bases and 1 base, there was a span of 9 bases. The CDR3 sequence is CASSYRRESNQPQHF. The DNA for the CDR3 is TGTGCCAGCAGTTACCGGAGGGAAAGCAATCAGCCCCAGCATTTT.

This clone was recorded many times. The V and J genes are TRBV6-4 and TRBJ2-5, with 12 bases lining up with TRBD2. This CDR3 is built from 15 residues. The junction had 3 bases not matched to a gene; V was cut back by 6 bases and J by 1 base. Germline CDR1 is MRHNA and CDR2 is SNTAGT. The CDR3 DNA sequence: TGTGCCAGCAGCCAGACTAGCGGGAGCCAAGAGACCCAGTACTTC. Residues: CASSQTSGSQETQYF.

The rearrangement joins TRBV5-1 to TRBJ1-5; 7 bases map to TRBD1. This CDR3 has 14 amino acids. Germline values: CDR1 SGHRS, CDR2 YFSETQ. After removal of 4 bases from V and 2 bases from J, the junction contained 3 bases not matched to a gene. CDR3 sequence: CASSEGTGNQPQHF. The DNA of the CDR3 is TGCGCCAGCAGCGAAGGGACAGGCAATCAGCCCCAGCATTTT.

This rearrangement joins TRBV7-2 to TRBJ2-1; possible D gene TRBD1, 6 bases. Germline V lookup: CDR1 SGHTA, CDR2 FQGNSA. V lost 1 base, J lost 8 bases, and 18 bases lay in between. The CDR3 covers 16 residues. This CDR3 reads CASSLGSQGPLDEQFF. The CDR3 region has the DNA TGTGCCAGCAGCTTAGGTTCACAGGGTCCCTTAGATGAGCAGTTCTTC.

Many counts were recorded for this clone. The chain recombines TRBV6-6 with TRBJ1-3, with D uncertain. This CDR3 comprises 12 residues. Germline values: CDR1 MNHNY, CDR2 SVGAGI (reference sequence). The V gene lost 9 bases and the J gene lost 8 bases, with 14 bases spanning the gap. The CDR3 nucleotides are TGTGCCAGTAATGGGCTTGGGGACACCATATATTTT. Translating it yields CASNGLGDTIYF.

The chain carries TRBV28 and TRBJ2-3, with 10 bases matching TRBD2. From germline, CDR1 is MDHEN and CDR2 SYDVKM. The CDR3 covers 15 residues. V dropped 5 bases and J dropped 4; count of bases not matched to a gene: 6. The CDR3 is CASSPLAGAPDTQYF. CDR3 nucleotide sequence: TGTGCCAGCAGTCCCCTAGCGGGAGCGCCAGATACGCAGTATTTT.

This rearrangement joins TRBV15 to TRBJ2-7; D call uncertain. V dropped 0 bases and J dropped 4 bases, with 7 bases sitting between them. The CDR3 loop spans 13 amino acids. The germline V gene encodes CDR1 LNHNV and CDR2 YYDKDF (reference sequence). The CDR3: CATSREVQYEQYF. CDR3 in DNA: TGTGCCACCAGCAGAGAGGTCCAATACGAGCAGTACTTC.

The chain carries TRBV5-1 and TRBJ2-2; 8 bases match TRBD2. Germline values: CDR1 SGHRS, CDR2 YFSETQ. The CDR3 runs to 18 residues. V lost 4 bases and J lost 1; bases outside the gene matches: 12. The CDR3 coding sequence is TGCGCCAGCAGCCCTAACCCTCGAGCGGGAGTGAACACCGGGGAGCTGTTTTTT. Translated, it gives CASSPNPRAGVNTGELFF.

CDR3 bases: TGTGCCAGCAGCTGGGTGAGTGACACTGAAGCTTTCTTT. It encodes CASSWVSDTEAFF. The V call is TRBV9, the J call TRBJ1-1; D is ambiguous. Germline V lookup: CDR1 SGDLS, CDR2 YYNGEE. The V end was cut by 4 bases, the J end by 3 bases, with 10 bases between. The CDR3 covers 13 residues.

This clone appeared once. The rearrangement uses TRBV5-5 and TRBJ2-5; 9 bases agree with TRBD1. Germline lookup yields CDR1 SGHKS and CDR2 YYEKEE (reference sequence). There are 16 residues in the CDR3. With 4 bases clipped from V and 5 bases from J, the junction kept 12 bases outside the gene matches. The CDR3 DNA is TGTGCCAGCAGCCACGGGACAGGGTTTGTTGGGGAGACCCAGTACTTC. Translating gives CASSHGTGFVGETQYF.

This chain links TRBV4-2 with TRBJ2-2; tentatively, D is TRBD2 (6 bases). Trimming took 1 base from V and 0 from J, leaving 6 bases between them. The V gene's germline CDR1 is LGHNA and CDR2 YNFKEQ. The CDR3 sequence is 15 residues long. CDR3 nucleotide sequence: TGTGCCAGCAGCCAAGTAGCGGCGAACACCGGGGAGCTGTTTTTT. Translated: CASSQVAANTGELFF.

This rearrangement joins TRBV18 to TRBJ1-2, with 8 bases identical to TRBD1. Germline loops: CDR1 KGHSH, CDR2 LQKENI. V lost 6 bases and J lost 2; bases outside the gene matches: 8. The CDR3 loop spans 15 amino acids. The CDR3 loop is CASSDNRGTNYGYTF. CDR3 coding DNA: TGTGCCAGCTCCGACAACAGGGGGACAAACTATGGCTACACCTTC.

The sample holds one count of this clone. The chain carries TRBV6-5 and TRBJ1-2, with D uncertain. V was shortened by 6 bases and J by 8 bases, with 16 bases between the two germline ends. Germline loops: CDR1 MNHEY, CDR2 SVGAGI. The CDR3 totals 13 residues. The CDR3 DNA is TGTGCCAGCAGAAACGCCCTACTCCGAGGCTACACCTTC. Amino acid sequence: CASRNALLRGYTF.

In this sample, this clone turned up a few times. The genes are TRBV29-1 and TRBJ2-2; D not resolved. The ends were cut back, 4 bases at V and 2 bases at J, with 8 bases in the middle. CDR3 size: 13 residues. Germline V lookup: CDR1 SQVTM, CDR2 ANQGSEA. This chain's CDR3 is CSVGNGNTGELFF. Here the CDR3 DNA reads TGCAGCGTTGGAAACGGTAACACCGGGGAGCTGTTTTTT.

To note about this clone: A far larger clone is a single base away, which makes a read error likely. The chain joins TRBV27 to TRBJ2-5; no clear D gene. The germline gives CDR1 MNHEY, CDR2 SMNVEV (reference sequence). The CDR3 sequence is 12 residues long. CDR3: CASRSPSYEQHF. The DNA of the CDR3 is TGTGCCAGCAGGTCCCCCTCGTACGAGCAGCACTTC.

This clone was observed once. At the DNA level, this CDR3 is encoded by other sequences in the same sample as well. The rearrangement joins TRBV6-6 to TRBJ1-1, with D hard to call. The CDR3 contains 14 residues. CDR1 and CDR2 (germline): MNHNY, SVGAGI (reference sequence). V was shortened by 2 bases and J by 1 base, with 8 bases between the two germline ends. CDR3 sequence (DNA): TGTGCCAGCAGTTACGGGCAGCCGAACACTGAAGCTTTCTTT. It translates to CASSYGQPNTEAFF.

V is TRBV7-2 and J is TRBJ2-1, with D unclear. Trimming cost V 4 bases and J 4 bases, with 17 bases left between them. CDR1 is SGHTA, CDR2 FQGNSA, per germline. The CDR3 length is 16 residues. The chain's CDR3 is CASSSPSVVRYNEQFF. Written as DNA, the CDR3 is TGTGCCAGCAGCTCCCCTTCCGTCGTAAGGTACAATGAGCAGTTCTTC.

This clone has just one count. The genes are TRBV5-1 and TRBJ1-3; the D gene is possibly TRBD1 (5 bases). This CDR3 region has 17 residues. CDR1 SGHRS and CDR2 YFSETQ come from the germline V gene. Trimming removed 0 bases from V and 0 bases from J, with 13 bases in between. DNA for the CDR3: TGCGCCAGCAGCTTGGCAGGGTTGCGATCCTCTGGAAACACCATATATTTT. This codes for CASSLAGLRSSGNTIYF.

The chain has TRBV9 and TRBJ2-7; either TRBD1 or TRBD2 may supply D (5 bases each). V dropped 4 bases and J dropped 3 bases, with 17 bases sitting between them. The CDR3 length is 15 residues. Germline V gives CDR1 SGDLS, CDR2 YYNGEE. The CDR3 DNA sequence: TGTGCCAGCAGCCTCCTCGGGGACGAGAGCTACGAGCAGTACTTC. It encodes CASSLLGDESYEQYF.

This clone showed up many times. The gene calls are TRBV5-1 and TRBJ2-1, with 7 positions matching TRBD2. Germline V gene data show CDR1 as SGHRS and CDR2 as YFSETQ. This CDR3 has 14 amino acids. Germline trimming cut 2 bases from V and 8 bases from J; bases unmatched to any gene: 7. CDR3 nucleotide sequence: TGCGCCAGCAGCTTACTAGCGATTGGGGATGAGCAGTTCTTC. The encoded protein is CASSLLAIGDEQFF.

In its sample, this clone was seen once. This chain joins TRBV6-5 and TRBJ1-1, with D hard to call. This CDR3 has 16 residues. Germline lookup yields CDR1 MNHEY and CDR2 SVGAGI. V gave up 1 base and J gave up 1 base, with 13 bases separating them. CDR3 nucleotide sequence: TGTGCCAGCAGTTACTACCTAGAGGTGGCGAACACTGAAGCTTTCTTT. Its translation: CASSYYLEVANTEAFF.

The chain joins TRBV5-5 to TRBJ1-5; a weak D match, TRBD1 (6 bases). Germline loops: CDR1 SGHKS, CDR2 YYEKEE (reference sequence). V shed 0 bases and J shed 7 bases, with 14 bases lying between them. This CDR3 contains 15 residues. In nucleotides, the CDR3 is TGTGCCAGCAGCTTGGGGTCGCGGAGGGGGCAGCCCCAGCATTTT. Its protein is CASSLGSRRGQPQHF.

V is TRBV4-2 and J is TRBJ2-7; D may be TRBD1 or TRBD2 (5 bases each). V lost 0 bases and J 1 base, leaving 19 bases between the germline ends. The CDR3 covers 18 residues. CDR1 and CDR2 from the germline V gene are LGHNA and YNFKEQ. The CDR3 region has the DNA TGTGCCAGCAGCCAAGATCGGACCTGGGGGTCCCTATCCTACGAGCAGTACTTC. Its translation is CASSQDRTWGSLSYEQYF.

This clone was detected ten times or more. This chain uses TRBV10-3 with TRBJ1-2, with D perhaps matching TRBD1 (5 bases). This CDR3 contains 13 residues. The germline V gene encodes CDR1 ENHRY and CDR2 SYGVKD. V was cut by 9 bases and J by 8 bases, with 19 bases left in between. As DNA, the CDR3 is TGTGCCATTAAGACAGAGAACATAGGCGGCTACACCTTC. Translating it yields CAIKTENIGGYTF.

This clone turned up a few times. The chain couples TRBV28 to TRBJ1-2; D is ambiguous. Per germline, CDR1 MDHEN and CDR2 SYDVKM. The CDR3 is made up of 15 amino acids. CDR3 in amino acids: CATFGSEYMEYGYTF. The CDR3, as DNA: TGTGCGACCTTTGGGAGCGAGTACATGGAGTACGGCTACACCTTC.

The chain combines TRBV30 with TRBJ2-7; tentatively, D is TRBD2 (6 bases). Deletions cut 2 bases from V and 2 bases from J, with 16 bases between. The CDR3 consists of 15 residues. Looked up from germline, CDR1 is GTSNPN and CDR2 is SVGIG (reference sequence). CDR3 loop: CAWSQGLGRAYEQYF. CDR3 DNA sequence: TGTGCCTGGAGTCAGGGACTGGGCAGGGCCTACGAGCAGTACTTC.

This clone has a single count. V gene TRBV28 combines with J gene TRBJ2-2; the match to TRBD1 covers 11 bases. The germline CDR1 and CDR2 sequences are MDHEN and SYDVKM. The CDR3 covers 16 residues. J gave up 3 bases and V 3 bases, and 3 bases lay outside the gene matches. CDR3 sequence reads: CASSLGQGVDTGELFF. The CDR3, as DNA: TGTGCCAGCAGTTTGGGACAGGGGGTGGACACCGGGGAGCTGTTTTTT.